A single sample is the source of the 2 T cell receptor beta chains below, sequenced in a study of blood T cell repertoires in COVID-19. Repertoires were generated with immunoSEQ multiplex PCR, while TCRdb's copy carries only in-frame clones and drops some. The sample lists about 250,000 clones; 82% were seen once. What was sequenced was peripheral blood. The receptors derive from a woman between 70 and 85 years old with acute or convalescent COVID-19.

The gene calls are TRBV5-5 and TRBJ2-7; TRBD2 matches at 12 bases. CDR3 length: 15 amino acids. CDR1 and CDR2 from the germline V gene are SGHKS and YYEKEE (reference sequence). V shed 4 bases and J 1 base; nucleotides not matched to a gene: 3. The CDR3 spells CASSPTSGGSYEQYF. The CDR3 nucleotides read TGTGCCAGCAGCCCGACTAGCGGGGGTTCCTACGAGCAGTACTTC.

This clone was counted only a few times. The rearrangement joins TRBV2 to TRBJ1-5; tentatively, D is TRBD1 (6 bases). The CDR3 is made up of 15 amino acids. The germline CDR1 and CDR2 sequences are SNHLY and FYNNEI. Trimming left V 7 bases short and J 1 base short, with 14 bases between. The CDR3 reads CASTDRTASNQPQHF. The CDR3 DNA sequence: TGTGCCAGCACCGACAGGACGGCCAGCAATCAGCCCCAGCATTTT.